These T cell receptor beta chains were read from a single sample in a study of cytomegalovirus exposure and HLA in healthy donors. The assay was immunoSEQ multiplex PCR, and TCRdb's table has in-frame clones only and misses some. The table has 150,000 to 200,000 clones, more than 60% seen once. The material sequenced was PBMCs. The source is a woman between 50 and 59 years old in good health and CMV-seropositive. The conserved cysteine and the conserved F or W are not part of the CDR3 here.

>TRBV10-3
AISGWRGSYEQY
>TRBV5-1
ASSLVGQTNTEAF
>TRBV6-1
ASSQTGDSPLH
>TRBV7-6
ASSFTGTGVTEAF
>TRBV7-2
ASNLQYNQPQH
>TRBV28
ASSPGRGNEKLF
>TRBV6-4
ASQPTGEVTDTQY
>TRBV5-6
ASSFHRDTI
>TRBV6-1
ASSPDRTYNSPLH
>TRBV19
ASSMQGNYGYT
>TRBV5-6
ASSLAGTSVGEKLF
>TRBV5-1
ASSLTGGRGEKLF
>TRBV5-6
ASSSGTAGSYEQY
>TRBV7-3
ASSLPGTGWQT
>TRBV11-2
ASSYDRVDGYT
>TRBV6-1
ASLDRVFYEQY
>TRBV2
ASSYGTGANVLT
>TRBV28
ASSLPGSSSGNTIY
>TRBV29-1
SVESGNEQY
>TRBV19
ASSIGGNYGYT
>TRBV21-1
ASSKERNRGLENQPQH
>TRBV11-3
ASSLGGATQETQY
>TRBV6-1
ASSERFGQAGAVYEQY
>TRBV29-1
SERTGEWTEAF
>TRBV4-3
ASSQDPGVFYEQF
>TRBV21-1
ASTSGQSFYT
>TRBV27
ASSSSPGRSYEQY
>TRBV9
ASSVGGSGQETQY
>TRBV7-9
ASSAGQGFQETQY
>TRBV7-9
ASSHLRGNTEAF
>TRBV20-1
SSRGDTEAF
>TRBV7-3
ASSPLGRETQY
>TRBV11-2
ASSFGQGGGYT
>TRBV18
ASSLQGLNTEAF
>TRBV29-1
SVEDGGSGNTIY
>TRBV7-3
ASPPGQGPDEQY
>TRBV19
ASTHRQPDRTEAF
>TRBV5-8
ASSSGGWRTQETQY
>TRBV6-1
ASSASGTGGIGNTIY
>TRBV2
ASRGRGDEQY
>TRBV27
ASSLQANYEQY
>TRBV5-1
ASSVTSPGVYGELF
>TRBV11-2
ASSLGGVRVQETQY
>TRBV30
AWNLRGFEEKLF
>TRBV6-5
ASSYSITGNTEAF
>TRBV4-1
ASSQDSGGTYNEQF
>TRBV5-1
ASSRDSSEKLF
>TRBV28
ASSPGTGGPYEQY
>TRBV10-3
AISWTGANYGYT
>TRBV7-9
ASSPQDGLNTEAF
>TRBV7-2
ASSPGSNSPLH
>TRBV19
ASSNRMGQANTEAF
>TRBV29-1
SAQPPGGAQH
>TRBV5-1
ASSLDAGGYYEQY
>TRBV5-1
ASSLPSRSEQF
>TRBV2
ASSGQGIGEQY
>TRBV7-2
ASSLAGTSGEDTQY
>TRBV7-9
ASSPGGRETQY
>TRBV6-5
ASSRSSLQETQY